The T cell receptor beta chain under discussion was sequenced for a study of blood T cells in healthy people across ages. General study points: The fall in TCR beta diversity per million T cells was roughly linear with age.

Primers used in a second PCR of about 6 to 11 cycles were a sample-barcoded 5' primer and a J-beta primer mix. Researchers report that a template-switch adaptor with 12 random nucleotides tagged each cDNA molecule. Every individual sample yielded 2.5 million or more paired-end reads (each containing CDR3). TCRdb processed the 5' RACE reads anew with MiXCR; each CDR3 protein has one entry. The top ten hold about 13% of the sample, which has 600,000 to 800,000 distinct CDR3 sequences, under 65% seen once. The CDR3 runs 16 residues. The extraction recovered at least 5.5 micrograms of total RNA per sample. About this clonotype itself: Its antigen is unidentified.

V is TRBV21-1 and J is TRBJ2-5; the table's D gene call, TRBD1, was not cross checked with the DNA. TRBV21-1 is termed a pseudogene. Material: blood. The receptor was derived from a woman of 80 years or more in good health. CDR3 coding DNA: TGTGCCAGTGATACAGGAGCAATAGGCAATAGGGAGACCCAGTACTTC. Amino acids: CASDTGAIGNRETQYF.